What follows describes a single TCR beta chain. Unique molecular identifiers were built into the TCRbeta library. TCRdb redid the calling of the PCR reads with MiXCR, one entry per CDR3 protein. The sample has around 700,000 distinct CDR3 sequences; around 13% are singletons. The sample originates from a study of T-cell reconstitution after alpha-beta-depleted transplantation in children. This CDR3 spans 16 amino acids. The V segment lost 4 bases and the J segment 4 bases; nucleotides outside the gene matches: 10. Germline values: CDR1 SGHNT, CDR2 YYREEE (reference sequence). The chain recombines TRBV5-4 with TRBJ2-3; 9 bases match TRBD1. Sequencing used PBMCs, obtained before TCRalphabeta/CD19-depleted stem cell transplant. The sequence derives from a girl aged 2 to 9 with congenital amegakaryocytic thrombocytopenia, due to receive a stem cell transplant. The CDR3 coding sequence is TGTGCCAGCAGCGCAACGGGACAGGGCGACCCAGATACGCAGTATTTT. It is translated as CASSATGQGDPDTQYF.